This T cell receptor (beta chain) was identified in a study of T cells in Graves' hyperthyroidism and ophthalmopathy. Amplified TCR beta CDR3 regions derived from RNA transcripts. Using the HTBI primer set, a first-round RT-PCR was run on the TCR CDR3. One entry per CDR3 protein, called by TCRdb with MiXCR from the multiplex PCR reads. This sample carries 750,000 to 950,000 distinct CDR3 sequences, 35% to 40% of them seen once, and the ten largest clones take approximately 8.7%. V shed 7 bases and J shed 7 bases, with 17 bases lying between them. The germline CDR1 and CDR2 sequences are SQVTM and ANQGSEA. The CDR3 consists of 12 residues.

The TCR comes from a man aged 18 to 35 with Graves' hyperthyroidism. Sequences were obtained from blood. V and J are TRBV29-1 and TRBJ2-7; a weak D match, TRBD2 (6 bases). CDR3 in amino acids: CSALGSVTEQYF. In DNA form, the CDR3 reads TGCAGCGCCCTCGGGAGTGTTACTGAGCAGTACTTC.